Sequencing of this TCR beta chain was carried out in a study of regulatory T cells in long-lasting Graves disease. General study findings and limits: Persistent Graves' patients showed less TCR diversity than newly diagnosed ones.

Assembly of TCR beta libraries relied on iRepertoire HTBI primers together with Arm-PCR of CDR3 regions. A single record per CDR3 protein comes from TCRdb applying MiXCR to the multiplex PCR reads. The table has a few hundred thousand distinct CDR3 sequences, around 23% seen once; the top ten hold under 35%. Time point given: persistent/refractory GD, antithyroid drugs over 5 years with positive TRAb. The TCR library was made from RNA that had been extracted from PBMCs in TRIzol. Germline CDR1 MDHEN, CDR2 SYDVKM. The CDR3 extends over 14 amino acids. This clonotype was seen a handful of times. Its specificity is not known. It may be a read error: a sequence one base away is much more abundant.

The V and J genes are TRBV28 and TRBJ1-6; D is ambiguous. The specimen was peripheral blood mononuclear cells (PBMCs), collected when the disease was refractory, from a patient treated with antithyroid drugs. This TCR was recovered from a woman aged 40 to 50 with Graves disease. CDR3 sequence reads: CAGSPVPRGSPLHF. CDR3 DNA: TGTGCCGGCAGTCCAGTGCCCAGAGGTTCACCCCTCCACTTT.